This TCR beta chain was observed in a study of blood T cell repertoires in COVID-19 (dated by TCRdb to the early 2020s). Regarding the study in general: Samples covering the acute and convalescent phases of COVID-19 were provided by collaborators in the United States, Italy and Spain. The material from the prospective study consisted of cDNA or gDNA derived from T cells, B-cell-depleted T cells, or PBMCs. Where available, HLA class I and class II types were taken from metadata supplied by the sample provider and were not determined by assay-based typing. Deeply sampled blood TCRbeta repertoires from subjects exposed to, actively infected with, or recovered from COVID-19 were included in the dataset. The sample metadata nearly always contained a de-identified subject ID, COVID-19 status, age in years and sex. The samples were drawn from two sources: the first 160 participants of the ongoing ImmuneRACE study, and some 1,300 subjects contributed by 6 global collaborators. The repertoires were made available in a free public database intended to serve as a resource for research on the immune response to SARS-CoV-2.

Overall study results and their limits: The amount of clinical and demographic metadata varied by source and participant and was provided uncurated.

Worth noting for this clone: It lacks a known antigen. No much larger clonotype is one base removed from it; base qualities were not supplied.

Samples from volunteer blood donors who had recovered from COVID-19 were contributed by a second Seattle source. Whole blood was collected in K2EDTA tubes by collaborating institutions according to the institutions' own protocols. For TCRbeta analysis, collaborators shipped samples as frozen whole blood, isolated PBMCs, or DNA extracted from either of those sample types. TCRbeta CDR3 regions were amplified from genomic DNA by means of the immunoSEQ Assay, a bias-controlled multiplex PCR. Processing in the source paper ran as follows. The number of nucleated cells in each sample was estimated from the amplification of reference gene primers within the assay. To quantify the absolute abundance of each unique TCRbeta CDR3 rearrangement, sequence reads were collapsed and filtered. For each sample, productive Simpson clonality was calculated as the square root of Simpson's diversity index across productive rearrangements. This is the immuneACCESS table as TCRdb keeps it, with only in-frame sequences that have V and J called. A part of the clones is gone; compared with another copy, unresolved V genes explain less than half, and the rest is unexplained. The D gene and trimming were derived from the DNA, and the V and J assignments and clone size from that table. Present in this sample are roughly 130,000 clones, approximately 84% of which were seen just once. The top ten constitute approximately 13% of the sample.

Specimen: peripheral blood. The clonotype originates from a woman under 40 who had recovered from COVID-19.

The bases read TGTGCCAGCAGCCCTTCAGGGGGCGCCTACAATGAGCAGTTCTTC. It translates as CASSPSGGAYNEQFF. The sequence is built from TRBV11-3 and TRBJ2-1; 8 junctional bases match TRBD1. Reading from cysteine to phenylalanine, the CDR3 counts 15 amino acids. The DNA shown is the 45-base CDR3, in frame from base 1. Trimming leaves V shorter by 5 bases and J shorter by 2 bases, with the junction holding 5 bases beyond the gene matches. The CDR1 and CDR2 encoded by the germline V gene are SGHNT and YENEEA.